This T cell receptor (beta chain) was documented in a study of regulatory T cells in long-lasting Graves disease. The sample holds a few counts of this clonotype. CDR3 size: 18 residues. V trimming: 1 base; J trimming: 2 bases; junction bases outside the gene matches: 5. Arm-PCR of CDR3 regions and iRepertoire HTBI primers were used to build TCR beta libraries. Each CDR3 protein gets one entry after TCRdb re-called the multiplex PCR reads with MiXCR. The sample yields about 400,000 distinct CDR3 sequences, 15% to 17% seen once. Time point specified: newly diagnosed GD, antithyroid drugs for less than 3 months. PBMCs were the source of the RNA used for TCR sequencing.

The clonotype comes from a female donor with Graves disease. This specimen consisted of peripheral blood mononuclear cells (PBMCs), obtained at new diagnosis, from a patient treated with antithyroid drugs. This chain connects TRBV12-3 or TRBV12-4 to TRBJ2-7; 16 bases agree with TRBD2. CDR3 amino acids: CASSLGLGLAGGPYEQYF. CDR3 nucleotides: TGTGCCAGCAGTTTAGGGTTGGGACTAGCGGGAGGGCCCTACGAGCAGTACTTC.